This T cell receptor beta chain was observed in a study of OX40 agonist ivuxolimab in advanced cancers. The study's findings and limits: Researchers did not establish what antigens the expanded peripheral T cells target.

This clone was seen a single time. What it binds is not known. CDR1 and CDR2 (germline): SGHNT, YENEEA. V dropped 5 bases and J dropped 5; count of bases not matched to a gene: 5. The CDR3 extends over 13 amino acids. Profiled with immunoSEQ multiplex PCR; TCRdb holds only in-frame clones, not every one. The sample yields about 35,000 clones, roughly 80% seen once. Specimen: CD4+ or CD8+ T cells sorted from blood, collected in a trial of the OX40 agonist ivuxolimab. The sequence was collected from an adult with an advanced solid tumor such as melanoma, head and neck, liver or kidney cancer. J is TRBJ2-7 and V is TRBV11-3; 8 bases are shared with TRBD1. This CDR3 reads CASSIRQGHEQYF. The CDR3 coding sequence is TGTGCCAGCAGCATAAGACAGGGGCACGAGCAGTACTTC.